One and the same sample provided the 9 T cell receptor beta chains below, sequenced in a study of T cell repertoires in cytomegalovirus infection. TCRdb re-called the reads through MiXCR, storing one row per CDR3 protein. The sample includes under 850,000 distinct CDR3 sequences, about 40% of them seen just once. Sequenced sample: PBMCs. Receptors originate from a human donor in good health (CMV status not recorded). Some clones in this sample may be carry-over from other donors' samples.

The rearrangement uses TRBV11-3 and TRBJ1-1; a weak D match, TRBD1 (5 bases). Germline V gives CDR1 SGHNT, CDR2 YENEEA. The V and J ends lost 2 bases and 1 base respectively, with 8 bases between them. The CDR3 totals 14 residues. CDR3 nucleotides: TGTGCCAGCAGCTTATCTGACAGGAACACTGAAGCTTTCTTT. It codes for CASSLSDRNTEAFF.

CDR3 residues: CASRQAGGGGEQFF. The CDR3 region has the DNA TGTGCCAGCAGGCAAGCGGGAGGGGGCGGTGAGCAGTTCTTC. This chain joins TRBV12-3 or TRBV12-4 and TRBJ2-1; TRBD2 matches 10 bases. V lost 6 bases, J lost 9 bases, and 8 bases stayed unmatched. The CDR3 loop spans 14 amino acids.

The gene calls are TRBV12-3 or TRBV12-4 and TRBJ2-5; tentative D call: TRBD1 (5 bases). This CDR3 contains 13 residues. V shed 6 bases and J shed 3 bases, with 11 bases lying between them. CDR3 nucleotide sequence: TGTGCCAGCAGCGACAGAAAAAAAGAGACCCAGTACTTC. This gives the protein CASSDRKKETQYF.

This clonotype was counted only a few times. The V call is TRBV2, the J call TRBJ2-2; D unclear. With 4 bases removed from V and 7 bases from J, the gap between germline ends came to 4 bases. The germline gives CDR1 SNHLY, CDR2 FYNNEI. CDR3 length equals 11 residues. The CDR3 sequence is CASSAGGELFF. The CDR3 DNA reads TGTGCCAGCAGTGCGGGCGGGGAGCTGTTTTTT.

This clonotype was detected only a few times. The J gene is TRBJ2-3, the V gene TRBV27; 9 bases match TRBD2. CDR1 and CDR2 (germline): MNHEY, SMNVEV (reference sequence). The junction had 12 bases not matched to a gene; V was cut back by 3 bases and J by 2 bases. The CDR3 runs 18 residues. CDR3 sequence reads: CASSLAPPRGGSTDTQYF. The CDR3 bases are TGTGCCAGCAGTTTGGCGCCTCCGCGGGGGGGATCCACAGATACGCAGTATTTT.

The chain has TRBV28 and TRBJ2-7; the D is unclear. The ends were cut back, 6 bases at V and 1 base at J, with 31 bases in the middle. The CDR3 is 20 amino acids. In germline, CDR1 is MDHEN, CDR2 SYDVKM. CDR3 loop: CASSPLLPVTNPSFSYEQYF. In DNA form, the CDR3 reads TGTGCCAGCAGCCCTCTTTTACCCGTCACAAACCCCTCCTTTTCCTACGAGCAGTACTTC.

The chain recombines TRBV5-6 with TRBJ2-7; D tentatively fits TRBD1 or TRBD2 (5 bases each). Germline CDR1 and CDR2: SGHDT and YYEEEE. The V gene lost 0 bases and the J gene lost 3 bases, with 10 bases spanning the gap. This CDR3 spans 14 amino acids. The CDR3 protein is CASSLGGVVYEQYF. CDR3 nucleotides: TGTGCCAGCAGCTTGGGAGGGGTGGTCTACGAGCAGTACTTC.

The chain is built from TRBV12-3 or TRBV12-4 and TRBJ1-5; D unresolved. The CDR3 loop spans 18 amino acids. Deletions cut 5 bases from V and 1 base from J, with 21 bases between. CDR3 in DNA: TGTGCCAGCAGTCCCTTGGGGAGTGTGAGTCTAAGCAATCAGCCCCAGCATTTT. Its protein is CASSPLGSVSLSNQPQHF.

The chain employs TRBV24-1 and TRBJ1-5; no definite D call. The CDR3 extends over 14 amino acids. CDR1 and CDR2 from the germline V gene are KGHDR and SFDVKD. Trimming stripped 3 bases from V and 2 bases from J, with 7 bases between. As DNA, the CDR3 is TGTGCCACCAGTGATACCCGGGGCAATCAGCCCCAGCATTTT. It codes for CATSDTRGNQPQHF.